The rows below give T cell receptor beta chains drawn from one sample of a study of T cell changes during pregnancy in multiple sclerosis. Profiled with immunoSEQ multiplex PCR; TCRdb holds only in-frame clones, not every one. In the table there are 65,000 to 85,000 clones, more than 75% of which are singletons. Source: peripheral blood, taken in the third trimester of pregnancy. The receptor set was obtained from a female donor with multiple sclerosis, enrolled in a pregnancy study. CDR3s include the opening cysteine and the closing phenylalanine or tryptophan. D genes are given only for firm matches. Some rows have no size entry. The others give once, few or many, or a class for an expanded clone.

D: TRBD1; size: -; J: TRBJ1-1; length: 14; V: TRBV5-1; DNA: TGCGCCAGCAGCGAGGACAGGATGAACACTGAAGCTTTCTTT; CDR3: CASSEDRMNTEAFF
D: -; size: once; J: TRBJ1-1; length: 12; V: TRBV7-9; DNA: TGTGCCAGCAGCCCCTCTTTGTATGAAGCTTTCTTT; CDR3: CASSPSLYEAFF
D: TRBD1; size: -; J: TRBJ1-1; length: 15; V: TRBV28; DNA: TGTGCCAGCAGCAGTGCTGGGACAGGGAGGACTGAAGCTTTCTTT; CDR3: CASSSAGTGRTEAFF
D: -; size: -; J: TRBJ1-2; length: 16; V: TRBV10-3; DNA: TGTGCCATCAGGAGGGGAGGGAATAACCTTAACTATGGCTACACCTTC; CDR3: CAIRRGGNNLNYGYTF
D: -; size: -; J: TRBJ1-2; length: 15; V: TRBV6-1; DNA: TGTGCCAGCGCTCGAAAAGGAGCCGATTTCTATGGCTACACCTTC; CDR3: CASARKGADFYGYTF
D: -; size: -; J: TRBJ1-5; length: 15; V: TRBV9; DNA: TGTGCCAGCAGCCCAGACGGGGGGATCGGTCAGCCCCAGCATTTT; CDR3: CASSPDGGIGQPQHF
D: -; size: once; J: TRBJ2-2; length: 13; V: TRBV27; DNA: TGTGCCAGCAGTTCCCGGGGCACCGGGGAGCTGTTTTTT; CDR3: CASSSRGTGELFF
D: -; size: -; J: TRBJ2-5; length: 13; V: TRBV6-4; DNA: TGTGCCAGCAGCCCCGGGGGTATGGAGACCCAGTACTTC; CDR3: CASSPGGMETQYF
D: TRBD1; size: -; J: TRBJ1-3; length: 14; V: TRBV5-1; DNA: TGCGCCAGCAGCTTGGGGGACAGACGAAACACCATATATTTT; CDR3: CASSLGDRRNTIYF
D: TRBD2; size: -; J: TRBJ2-5; length: 16; V: TRBV28; DNA: TGTGCCAGCAGTTTAACTGGGACTAGCGGAGGGGAGACCCAGTACTTC; CDR3: CASSLTGTSGGETQYF
D: -; size: -; J: TRBJ1-1; length: 14; V: TRBV5-1; DNA: TGCGCCAGCAGCCAATCGACGGGGAACACTGAAGCTTTCTTT; CDR3: CASSQSTGNTEAFF
D: -; size: -; J: TRBJ2-3; length: 16; V: TRBV7-7; DNA: TGTGCTAGCAGCCCCGGGACTTTTCTTCGCACAGATACGCAGTATTTT; CDR3: CASSPGTFLRTDTQYF
D: TRBD2; size: -; J: TRBJ2-1; length: 14; V: TRBV4-3; DNA: TGCGCCAGCAGCCAAGTGGGACTAGACAATGAGCAGTTCTTC; CDR3: CASSQVGLDNEQFF
D: TRBD2; size: -; J: TRBJ2-3; length: 15; V: TRBV6-4; DNA: TGTGCCAGCAGTGACTCGACTAGCGGGCCAGATACGCAGTATTTT; CDR3: CASSDSTSGPDTQYF
D: TRBD2; size: -; J: TRBJ2-3; length: 15; V: TRBV6-4; DNA: TGTGCCAGCAGTGGGACTAGCGGGGGCACAGATACGCAGTATTTT; CDR3: CASSGTSGGTDTQYF
D: TRBD1; size: -; J: TRBJ2-7; length: 15; V: TRBV7-6; DNA: TGTGCCAGCAGCTCCATTGGACAGGGTAAGTACGAGCAGTACTTC; CDR3: CASSSIGQGKYEQYF
D: TRBD2; size: -; J: TRBJ2-1; length: 16; V: TRBV4-2; DNA: TGTGCCAGCAGCCAATCTGTTAGCGGGTCCTACAATGAGCAGTTCTTC; CDR3: CASSQSVSGSYNEQFF
D: -; size: once; J: TRBJ1-5; length: 11; V: TRBV23-1; DNA: TGCGCCAGCGTGGGGAGTAAGCCCCAGCATTTT; CDR3: CASVGSKPQHF
D: -; size: -; J: TRBJ1-2; length: 15; V: TRBV18; DNA: TGTGCCAGCTCACCTGCCTCGAGGGTTCGGCATGGCTACACCTTC; CDR3: CASSPASRVRHGYTF
D: -; size: -; J: TRBJ2-5; length: 13; V: TRBV29-1; DNA: TGCAGCGTTGGGGGCAGTAACCAAGAGACCCAGTACTTC; CDR3: CSVGGSNQETQYF
D: -; size: -; J: TRBJ1-1; length: 14; V: TRBV5-1; DNA: TGCGCCAGCAGCTTCTCAGGGAGGGACACTGAAGCTTTCTTT; CDR3: CASSFSGRDTEAFF